Presented here are 5 T cell receptor beta chains from one specimen sequenced in a study of regulatory T cells in long-lasting Graves disease. The sample's time point: newly diagnosed GD, antithyroid drugs for less than 3 months. After RNA was extracted from PBMCs, the TCR library was made from it. Construction of TCR beta libraries relied on iRepertoire HTBI primers and on Arm-PCR targeting CDR3 regions. TCRdb analysed the multiplex PCR reads with MiXCR anew, one entry per CDR3 protein. The sample consists of 400,000 to 650,000 distinct CDR3 sequences, about 15% of them appearing once. These data were also reused for a study on T cells in Graves' hyperthyroidism and ophthalmopathy.

Sequencing was performed on peripheral blood mononuclear cells (PBMCs), taken at new diagnosis, from a patient treated with antithyroid drugs. These receptors were collected from a woman aged 35-60 years with Graves disease.

This clonotype was picked up many times. This chain links TRBV28 with TRBJ1-2; 11 bases line up with TRBD1. The CDR3 extends over 16 amino acids. The trim removed 4 bases at V and 3 bases at J, leaving 7 bases unmatched. Germline-derived CDR1 and CDR2 are MDHEN and SYDVKM. The CDR3 sequence is CASSSPGTGGDYGYTF. The CDR3 nucleotides are TGTGCCAGCAGTTCTCCCGGGACAGGGGGAGACTATGGCTACACCTTC.

This clonotype was observed a handful of times. The genes are TRBV28 and TRBJ1-5, with 7 bases matching TRBD1. V shed 6 bases, J shed 1 base, and the junction held 3 bases outside the gene matches. Germline assignment: CDR1 MDHEN and CDR2 SYDVKM. There are 14 residues in the CDR3. The DNA for the CDR3 is TGTGCCAGCAGCGCCAGGGGGAGCAATCAGCCCCAGCATTTT. This codes for CASSARGSNQPQHF.

This clonotype was seen at least ten times. The chain combines TRBV12-3 or TRBV12-4 with TRBJ2-7; D is uncertain. The CDR3 is 13 amino acids. V lost 0 bases, J lost 3 bases, and 6 bases lay in between. CDR3 sequence (DNA): TGTGCCAGCAGTTTAGCGCCCCTCTACGAGCAGTACTTC. It translates to CASSLAPLYEQYF.

This clonotype has ten or more counts. The rearrangement joins TRBV18 to TRBJ1-2, with D hard to call. This CDR3 is 16 amino acids long. Trimming took 3 bases from V and 4 from J, leaving 18 bases between them. Germline V gene sequence: CDR1 KGHSH, CDR2 LQKENI. CDR3 amino acids: CASSPSARGDGYGYTF. CDR3 bases: TGTGCCAGCTCACCCTCCGCCCGGGGAGACGGCTATGGCTACACCTTC.

This chain links TRBV19 with TRBJ2-1; no definite D call. V was cut by 2 bases and J by 6 bases, with 8 bases left in between. Germline V CDR1 and CDR2: LNHDA, SQIVND (reference sequence). The CDR3 consists of 13 residues. The CDR3: CASSIRPTNEQFF. The CDR3 DNA follows: TGTGCCAGTAGTATAAGACCCACCAATGAGCAGTTCTTC. The full variable domain, in which reference TRBV19 and TRBJ2-1 provide the parts outside the CDR3, is DGGITQSPKYLFRKEGQNVTLSCEQNLNHDAMYWYRQDPGQGLRLIYYSQIVNDFQKGDIAEGYSVSREKKESFPLTVTSAQKNPTAFYLCASSIRPTNEQFFGPGTRLTVL.